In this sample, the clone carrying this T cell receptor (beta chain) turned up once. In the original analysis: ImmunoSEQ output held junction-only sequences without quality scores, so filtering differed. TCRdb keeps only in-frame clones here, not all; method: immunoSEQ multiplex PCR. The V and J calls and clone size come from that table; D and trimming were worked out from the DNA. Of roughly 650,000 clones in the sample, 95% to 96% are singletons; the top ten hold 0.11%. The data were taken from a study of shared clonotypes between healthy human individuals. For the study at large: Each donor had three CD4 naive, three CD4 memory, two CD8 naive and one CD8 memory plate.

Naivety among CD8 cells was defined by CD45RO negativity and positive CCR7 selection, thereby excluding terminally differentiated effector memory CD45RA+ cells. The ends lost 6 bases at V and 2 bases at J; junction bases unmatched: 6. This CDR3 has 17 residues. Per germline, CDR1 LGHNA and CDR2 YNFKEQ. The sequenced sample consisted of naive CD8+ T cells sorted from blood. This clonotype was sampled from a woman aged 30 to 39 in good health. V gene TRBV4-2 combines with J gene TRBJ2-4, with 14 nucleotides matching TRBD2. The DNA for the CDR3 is TGTGCCAGCAGTACTAGACTAGCGGGAGGGTCCAAAAACATTCAGTACTTC. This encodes CASSTRLAGGSKNIQYF.